The rows below give T cell receptor beta chains drawn from one sample of a study of T cells after yellow fever vaccination. MiXCR, applied by TCRdb to the 5' RACE reads, yields one record per CDR3 protein. The table has about 320,000 distinct CDR3 sequences, roughly 10% seen once; the top ten hold less than 3.5%. Sample: CD4+ T cells sorted from PBMCs, taken 45 days after the yellow fever booster vaccination. The receptors come from a man between 18 and 35 years old who received the YFV17D yellow fever vaccine. Each CDR3 is given with its conserved first and last residue. A D gene is named only where the DNA matches it firmly. Part of the rows lack a size; the others show once, few, many or a class for expanded clones.

>TRBV20-1|TRBJ1-4|-|14|few
CSAREGGVNEKLFF
TGCAGTGCTAGAGAGGGGGGGGTTAATGAAAAACTGTTTTTT
>TRBV7-2|TRBJ2-3|-|13|few
CASSLGYLNTQYF
TGTGCCAGCAGCTTAGGGTATCTTAATACGCAGTATTTT
>TRBV5-1|TRBJ2-3|TRBD1|14|-
CASRGQPSTDTQYF
TGCGCCAGCAGGGGACAGCCAAGCACAGATACGCAGTATTTT
>TRBV5-1|TRBJ1-1|TRBD1|15|-
CASSSKTGVVPEAFF
TGCGCCAGCAGCTCCAAGACAGGGGTTGTACCTGAAGCTTTCTTT
>TRBV24-1|TRBJ1-5|-|18|-
CATSDFRLGIWCNQPQHF
TGTGCCACCAGTGATTTCCGTCTTGGCATTTGGTGCAATCAGCCCCAGCATTTT
>TRBV15|TRBJ1-5|-|16|few
CATSRELGGSNQPQHF
TGTGCCACCAGCAGAGAGTTAGGGGGAAGCAATCAGCCCCAGCATTTT
>TRBV30|TRBJ1-5|-|13|few
CAWSDLGTQPQHF
TGTGCCTGGAGTGACCTTGGGACACAGCCCCAGCATTTT
>TRBV3-1|TRBJ1-2|TRBD1|14|few
CASSPGTGGFGYTF
TGTGCCAGCAGCCCCGGGACAGGGGGCTTTGGCTACACCTTC
>TRBV2|TRBJ1-5|-|11|-
CASSEAGPQHF
TGTGCCAGCAGTGAGGCTGGGCCCCAGCATTTT
>TRBV7-2|TRBJ1-1|TRBD1|20|few
CASSSTGTGGPRISSTEAFF
TGTGCCAGCAGCTCAACCGGGACAGGGGGACCTCGGATATCTAGCACTGAAGCTTTCTTT
>TRBV12-3/TRBV12-4|TRBJ1-3|-|12|few
CASRSTGNTIYF
TGTGCCAGCAGATCGACAGGAAACACCATATATTTT
>TRBV5-6|TRBJ2-1|TRBD2|15|few
CASSFVSGGYNEQFF
TGTGCCAGCAGCTTCGTTAGCGGGGGGTACAATGAGCAGTTCTTC
>TRBV7-2|TRBJ2-1|-|14|few
CASSRHGEYNEQFF
TGTGCCAGCAGCCGCCATGGGGAGTACAATGAGCAGTTCTTC
>TRBV20-1|TRBJ2-7|-|15|few
CSASPPGRAYYEQYF
TGCAGTGCTAGCCCCCCCGGTAGGGCATACTACGAGCAGTACTTC
>TRBV7-9|TRBJ1-1|TRBD1|17|few
CASSFPDREAWNTEAFF
TGTGCCAGCAGCTTCCCCGACAGGGAGGCATGGAACACTGAAGCTTTCTTT
>TRBV5-1|TRBJ1-1|-|14|few
CASSYKQRGTEAFF
TGCGCCAGCAGCTACAAACAGAGGGGCACTGAAGCTTTCTTT
>TRBV20-1|TRBJ2-1|TRBD2|14|many
CSARDSGGGNEQFF
TGCAGTGCTAGAGATTCCGGGGGGGGCAATGAGCAGTTCTTC
>TRBV12-3/TRBV12-4|TRBJ1-2|-|13|many
CASSLVGGGGYTF
TGTGCCAGCAGTTTAGTTGGTGGCGGCGGCTACACCTTC
>TRBV24-1|TRBJ2-3|-|13|few
CATSVTGSSTQYF
TGTGCCACCAGTGTCACAGGGTCTTCTACGCAGTATTTT
>TRBV2|TRBJ1-4|TRBD1|14|many
CASSEDRGGEKLFF
TGTGCCAGCAGCGAGGACAGGGGCGGTGAAAAACTGTTTTTT
>TRBV5-1|TRBJ2-1|TRBD2|14|many
CASSPLLVAGEQFF
TGCGCCAGCAGCCCGCTTTTGGTAGCGGGGGAGCAGTTCTTC
>TRBV7-3|TRBJ1-3|-|14|-
CASSPGTGGNTIYF
TGTGCCAGCAGCCCCGGGACGGGTGGAAACACCATATATTTT
>TRBV21-1|TRBJ1-1|-|15|-
CASSKLTIRTFRAFF
TGTGCCAGCAGCAAATTGACAATACGAACATTTAGAGCTTTCTTT
>TRBV5-1|TRBJ2-7|-|16|-
CASSPNTGTVSYEQYF
TGCGCCAGCAGCCCAAATACCGGGACGGTCTCCTACGAGCAGTACTTC
>TRBV18|TRBJ2-1|TRBD2|16|-
CASSPTSGGPENEQFF
TGTGCCAGCTCACCAACTAGCGGGGGGCCGGAAAATGAGCAGTTCTTC
>TRBV3-1|TRBJ2-1|TRBD1|15|few
CASSQAGGRNNEQFF
TGTGCCAGCAGCCAAGCAGGGGGCCGGAATAATGAGCAGTTCTTC
>TRBV9|TRBJ2-2|TRBD2|16|-
CASTHPGGGRTGELFF
TGTGCCAGCACCCACCCCGGGGGGGGGAGGACCGGGGAGCTGTTTTTT
>TRBV6-5|TRBJ1-1|TRBD1|15|-
CASSFDRGSATEAFF
TGTGCCAGCAGTTTCGACAGGGGGAGTGCCACTGAAGCTTTCTTT
>TRBV20-1|TRBJ2-5|TRBD2|12|-
CSARKLAETQYF
TGCAGTGCTAGAAAACTAGCGGAGACCCAGTACTTC
>TRBV30|TRBJ2-5|-|13|few
CAWSVGSSRTQYF
TGTGCCTGGAGTGTCGGCAGCTCTCGGACCCAGTACTTC
>TRBV18|TRBJ2-7|-|16|few
CASSPLGASSSYEQYF
TGTGCCAGCTCACCGCTCGGAGCCTCGAGCTCCTACGAGCAGTACTTC
>TRBV7-3|TRBJ1-1|-|14|many
CASSLQGGDTEAFF
TGTGCCAGCAGCTTACAGGGAGGGGACACTGAAGCTTTCTTT
>TRBV10-3|TRBJ2-7|-|14|many
CAISDAQASDEQYF
TGTGCCATCAGTGATGCACAGGCTTCTGACGAGCAGTACTTC
>TRBV7-8|TRBJ2-6|-|14|few
CASSWGTGANVLTF
TGTGCCAGCAGCTGGGGGACTGGGGCCAACGTCCTGACTTTC
>TRBV5-1|TRBJ2-3|-|14|many
CASSWGAGTDTQYF
TGCGCCAGCAGCTGGGGGGCCGGGACAGATACGCAGTATTTT